This T cell receptor (beta chain) stems from a study of blood T cell repertoires in COVID-19. Sequencing was performed with immunoSEQ multiplex PCR; in TCRdb, only in-frame clones are kept and a portion is missing. Among roughly 50,000 clones, approximately 90% were seen once, and the ten largest hold 14%. The V and J ends lost 6 bases and 7 bases, in that order; junction bases with no gene match: 8. CDR3 length: 13 residues. Per germline, CDR1 MDHEN and CDR2 SYDVKM. The TCR originated in a man between 65 and 85 years old with acute or convalescent COVID-19. The chain uses TRBV28 and TRBJ1-2; 7 positions match TRBD1. The sequenced material came from peripheral blood. The CDR3 loop reads CASRPDRVSGYTF. The CDR3 DNA is TGTGCCAGCAGGCCCGACAGGGTTTCTGGCTACACCTTC.